A single sample is the source of the 29 T cell receptor beta chains below, sequenced in a study of CD8 T cell repertoires and HIV-1 epitope variants. The assay was immunoSEQ multiplex PCR, and TCRdb's table has in-frame clones only and misses some. The sample consists of some 87,000 clones, roughly 77% of them appearing once. Specimen: uncultured baseline CD8+ T cells from peripheral blood mononuclear cells (PBMCs). All receptors derive from a male donor with HIV.

The chain has TRBV11-2 and TRBJ2-5; weak D call: TRBD2 (5 bases). The CDR3 has 14 residues. Germline-derived CDR1 and CDR2 are SGHAT and FQNNGV. The V and J ends lost 1 base and 2 bases respectively, with 8 bases between them. The CDR3 DNA sequence: TGTGCCAGCAGCTTAGGGAGGCTTCAAGAGACCCAGTACTTC. This encodes CASSLGRLQETQYF.

The rearrangement joins TRBV30 to TRBJ2-7; possible D gene TRBD1, 5 bases. CDR3 length: 15 residues. Trimming stripped 0 bases from V and 3 bases from J, with 15 bases between. Germline lookup yields CDR1 GTSNPN and CDR2 SVGIG (reference sequence). The CDR3 DNA follows: TGTGCCTGGAGTGTACCTATCGACAGTCACTACGAGCAGTACTTC. Translating gives CAWSVPIDSHYEQYF.

The V call is TRBV28, the J call TRBJ2-2; D call uncertain. Germline lookup yields CDR1 MDHEN and CDR2 SYDVKM. The CDR3 length is 12 residues. V was trimmed by 7 bases and J by 2 bases, leaving 5 bases between them. CDR3 sequence: CASTSNTGELFF. In DNA form, the CDR3 reads TGTGCCAGCACAAGTAACACCGGGGAGCTGTTTTTT.

The V and J genes are TRBV28 and TRBJ2-7; 8 positions match TRBD2. Looked up from germline, CDR1 is MDHEN and CDR2 is SYDVKM. J gave up 2 bases and V 6 bases, and 3 bases lay outside the gene matches. The CDR3 runs 13 residues. The CDR3 DNA reads TGTGCCAGCAGCTGGGGACTAGCCTACGAGCAGTACTTC. Translating it yields CASSWGLAYEQYF. The full variable domain, its missing parts supplied by reference TRBV28 and TRBJ2-7, is DVKVTQSSRYLVKRTGEKVFLECVQDMDHENMFWYRQDPGLGLRLIYFSYDVKMKEKGDIPEGYSVSREKKERFSLILESASTNQTSMYLCASSWGLAYEQYFGPGTRLTVT.

V usage is TRBV7-8 and J usage is TRBJ2-7, with D perhaps TRBD2 (6 bases). V gave up 6 bases and J gave up 6 bases, with 18 bases separating them. Germline V gene data show CDR1 as SGHVS and CDR2 as FQNEAQ. The CDR3 contains 14 residues. The DNA of the CDR3 is TGTGCCAGCAGTCCCGGGACCCACGGGGGCGAGCAGTACTTC. Residues: CASSPGTHGGEQYF.

The rearrangement joins TRBV28 to TRBJ2-7; no clear D gene. The V gene's germline CDR1 is MDHEN and CDR2 SYDVKM. Trimming stripped 8 bases from V and 3 bases from J, with 14 bases between. This CDR3 region has 13 residues. DNA for the CDR3: TGTGCCAGCTACTCCGGTAATCGCTACGAGCAGTACTTC. This encodes CASYSGNRYEQYF.

This chain uses TRBV7-8 with TRBJ2-2; 13 positions match TRBD2. The CDR3 is made up of 17 amino acids. V lost 3 bases and J lost 3; bases outside the gene matches: 4. In germline, CDR1 is SGHVS, CDR2 FQNEAQ. DNA of the CDR3: TGTGCCAGCAGCTTGACTAGCGGGAGGCCACACACCGGGGAGCTGTTTTTT. It yields the protein CASSLTSGRPHTGELFF.

The J gene is TRBJ2-6, the V gene TRBV9, with D perhaps TRBD2 (6 bases). CDR1 SGDLS and CDR2 YYNGEE come from the germline V gene. V lost 6 bases to trimming and J lost 2 bases, with 12 bases between them. This CDR3 has 15 residues. The CDR3 nucleotides read TGTGCCAGCAATAAGGAGGGGACTGGGGCCAACGTCCTGACTTTC. Protein: CASNKEGTGANVLTF.

This chain connects TRBV19 to TRBJ1-2; the D is unclear. Trimming removed 5 bases from V and 5 bases from J, with 15 bases in between. Germline assignment: CDR1 LNHDA and CDR2 SQIVND (reference sequence). This CDR3 contains 14 residues. CDR3 coding DNA: TGTGCCAGTAGTGCCCCTATCAAAGGGTATGGCTACACCTTC. This gives the protein CASSAPIKGYGYTF.

The V call is TRBV15, the J call TRBJ2-3; 13 positions agree with TRBD2. J lost 5 bases, V lost 9 bases, and 11 bases had no gene match. From germline, CDR1 is LNHNV and CDR2 YYDKDF (reference sequence). The CDR3 contains 16 residues. The CDR3 here is CATGPLAGGSRDTQYF. The CDR3 DNA follows: TGTGCCACAGGCCCACTAGCGGGGGGGTCAAGAGATACGCAGTATTTT.

This clone appeared once. This chain links TRBV28 with TRBJ2-7, with TRBD1 identical over 8 bases. The CDR3 loop spans 18 amino acids. The V gene end was trimmed by 2 bases and the J gene end by 2 bases; junction bases not matched to a gene: 14. In germline, CDR1 is MDHEN, CDR2 SYDVKM. The CDR3 nucleotides read TGTGCCAGCAGTTTAACCCTCTCCTCAGGGGGCTGGGCCTACGAGCAGTACTTC. It codes for CASSLTLSSGGWAYEQYF.

The chain recombines TRBV7-9 with TRBJ2-5; 8 nucleotides agree with TRBD2. Losses at the gene ends were 6 bases for V and 1 base for J; bases not matched to a gene: 4. CDR3 size: 14 residues. Per germline, CDR1 SEHNR and CDR2 FQNEAQ (reference sequence). As DNA, the CDR3 is TGTGCCAGCAGTCCGCGGGGGGCCCAAGAGACCCAGTACTTC. This sequence encodes CASSPRGAQETQYF.

This clone is a singleton in its sample. The sample carries other DNA sequences with the same CDR3. The chain combines TRBV5-1 with TRBJ2-7; D might be TRBD1 (6 bases). Between the trimmed V and J ends, which lost 0 bases and 0 bases, there was a span of 13 bases. CDR1 is SGHRS, CDR2 YFSETQ, per germline. The CDR3 sequence is 16 residues long. CDR3 loop: CASSLDRQGSSYEQYF. DNA for the CDR3: TGCGCCAGCAGCTTGGATCGGCAGGGGAGCTCCTACGAGCAGTACTTC.

This clone showed up just once. The chain is built from TRBV6-6 and TRBJ2-1; D gene unclear. Trimming left V 6 bases short and J 5 bases short, with 8 bases between. Germline values: CDR1 MNHNY, CDR2 SVGAGI (reference sequence). The CDR3 runs to 12 residues. CDR3 sequence: CASRYPHNEQFF. For the CDR3, the DNA is TGTGCCAGCAGATACCCTCACAATGAGCAGTTCTTC.

In its sample, this clone was seen once. The chain combines TRBV9 with TRBJ2-1; D remains unclear. The V end lost 0 bases, the J end lost 1 base, and 5 bases lay between the germline ends. CDR3 length: 14 amino acids. The germline CDR1 and CDR2 sequences are SGDLS and YYNGEE. CDR3 sequence: CASSVAASYNEQFF. The CDR3 DNA is TGTGCCAGCAGCGTAGCGGCTTCCTACAATGAGCAGTTCTTC.

This sequence joins TRBV7-2 and TRBJ1-1; D is ambiguous. Germline CDR1 SGHTA, CDR2 FQGNSA. CDR3 length equals 14 residues. Between the trimmed V and J ends, which lost 4 bases and 1 base, there was a span of 10 bases. Here the CDR3 reads CASSSLAGNTEAFF. The CDR3 region has the DNA TGTGCCAGCAGCTCCTTGGCGGGGAACACTGAAGCTTTCTTT.

This chain uses TRBV6-7 with TRBJ2-1; no clear D. TRBV6-7 is flagged as an ORF with uncertain function. V dropped 7 bases and J dropped 0 bases, with 13 bases sitting between them. This CDR3 region has 15 residues. DNA for the CDR3: TGTGCCAGCAAAGGCCGCGAATGCTCCTACAATGAGCAGTTCTTC. Translation gives CASKGRECSYNEQFF.

This chain joins TRBV7-9 and TRBJ1-5; 8 nucleotides match TRBD1. V was pared by 2 bases and J by 5 bases, with 2 bases of the junction left unmatched. Germline CDR1 reads SEHNR; CDR2 reads FQNEAQ (reference sequence). This CDR3 region has 14 residues. This chain's CDR3 is CASSLQGADQPQHF. In DNA form, the CDR3 reads TGTGCCAGCAGCTTACAGGGGGCGGATCAGCCCCAGCATTTT.

The chain carries TRBV7-2 and TRBJ1-5; tentative D call: TRBD1 (5 bases). Trimming shortened V by 2 bases and J by 7 bases, and 12 bases separated the two germline ends. Germline loops: CDR1 SGHTA, CDR2 FQGNSA. The CDR3 totals 14 residues. The CDR3 DNA follows: TGTGCCAGCAGCTTAAGCAGGGACGGCCAGCCCCAGCATTTT. Protein product: CASSLSRDGQPQHF.

This clone was recorded a few times. This chain uses TRBV7-9 with TRBJ2-7; no firm D call. V lost 5 bases, J lost 6 bases, and 11 bases lay in between. The CDR3 contains 12 residues. Germline-derived CDR1 and CDR2 are SEHNR and FQNEAQ (reference sequence). The CDR3 loop is CASSQDYLEQYF. The CDR3 DNA sequence: TGTGCCAGCAGCCAGGATTATCTCGAGCAGTACTTC.

The J gene is TRBJ2-7, the V gene TRBV6-6; D is possibly TRBD1 (5 bases). This CDR3 has 14 residues. CDR1 and CDR2 (germline): MNHNY, SVGAGI (reference sequence). Between the trimmed V and J ends, which lost 2 bases and 6 bases, there was a span of 14 bases. The CDR3 loop reads CASSYGQGKSEQYF. CDR3 bases: TGTGCCAGCAGTTACGGGCAGGGCAAAAGCGAGCAGTACTTC.

This clone was counted a single time. The chain joins TRBV4-1 to TRBJ2-1; TRBD2 matches at 7 bases. V lost 2 bases to trimming and J lost 1 base; unmatched junction nucleotides: 2. The CDR3 loop spans 15 amino acids. The V gene's germline CDR1 is MGHRA and CDR2 YSYEKL. The CDR3 spells CASSQLAVSYNEQFF. The CDR3 bases are TGCGCCAGCAGCCAACTAGCGGTATCCTACAATGAGCAGTTCTTC.

The V call is TRBV5-6, the J call TRBJ2-7; 12 bases line up with TRBD2. The CDR3 extends over 16 amino acids. V shed 3 bases, J shed 5 bases, and the junction held 9 bases outside the gene matches. Per germline, CDR1 SGHDT and CDR2 YYEEEE. CDR3 sequence reads: CASSSDLGLAGNEQYF. The DNA for the CDR3 is TGTGCCAGCAGCTCAGACTTAGGACTAGCGGGAAACGAGCAGTACTTC.

The rearrangement links TRBV7-6 to TRBJ1-2; 7 bases map to TRBD1. The germline V gene encodes CDR1 SGHVS and CDR2 FNYEAQ. This CDR3 region has 13 residues. V gave up 5 bases and J gave up 4 bases; unmatched junction bases: 4. In DNA form, the CDR3 reads TGTGCCAGCAGCCTTAACAGGGGCTATGGCTACACCTTC. This translates into CASSLNRGYGYTF.

This clone was seen more than once but under ten times. V is TRBV7-9 and J is TRBJ1-5; weak D call: TRBD1 (5 bases). The germline CDR1 and CDR2 sequences are SEHNR and FQNEAQ (reference sequence). V dropped 4 bases and J dropped 2 bases, with 12 bases sitting between them. CDR3 length equals 15 residues. CDR3 bases: TGTGCCAGCAGCTCCCCGGGACTGGGCAATCAGCCCCAGCATTTT. Translated: CASSSPGLGNQPQHF.

The chain is built from TRBV29-1 and TRBJ1-1; maybe TRBD1 (6 bases). This CDR3 is built from 13 residues. The germline V gene has CDR1 SQVTM and CDR2 ANQGSEA. The germline V and J ends were trimmed by 4 bases and 5 bases, with 14 bases remaining between them. DNA of the CDR3: TGCAGCGTTGCCTTCAACACAGGGACTGAAGCTTTCTTT. Residues: CSVAFNTGTEAFF.

This clone was seen a few times. The chain uses TRBV7-9 and TRBJ2-5, with 8 bases matching TRBD2. The germline V gene has CDR1 SEHNR and CDR2 FQNEAQ (reference sequence). CDR3 length: 14 amino acids. The trim removed 4 bases at V and 4 bases at J, leaving 5 bases unmatched. For the CDR3, the DNA is TGTGCCAGCAGCTCGCGGGGGGCCCCAGAGACCCAGTACTTC. Amino acids: CASSSRGAPETQYF.

The chain joins TRBV4-2 to TRBJ2-3; D could derive from TRBD1 or TRBD2 (5 bases each). Looked up from germline, CDR1 is LGHNA and CDR2 is YNFKEQ. The CDR3 runs to 16 residues. V dropped 0 bases and J dropped 3 bases, with 13 bases sitting between them. This CDR3 is CASSQDMGDRTDTQYF. The CDR3, as DNA: TGTGCCAGCAGCCAAGATATGGGGGACCGGACAGATACGCAGTATTTT.

The chain has TRBV13 and TRBJ1-4; D is possibly TRBD1 (5 bases). Per germline, CDR1 PRHDT and CDR2 FYEKMQ (reference sequence). The CDR3 extends over 14 amino acids. Trimming took 4 bases from V and 8 from J, leaving 14 bases between them. The chain's CDR3 is CASSSTGPMEKLFF. The CDR3 DNA reads as TGTGCCAGCAGCTCAACAGGTCCAATGGAAAAACTGTTTTTT.